This T cell receptor (beta chain) emerged from a study of Ad26.COV2.S vaccination and SARS-CoV-2 variants. Study at large: The donor belonged to the COV1001 Ad26.COV2.S trial arm. The authors gave Ad26.COV2.S intramuscularly, either once or twice 56 days apart.

Deletions cut 3 bases from V and 0 bases from J, with 9 bases between. Germline assignment: CDR1 MGHRA and CDR2 YSYEKL. This CDR3 is 15 amino acids long. Specified treatment: approximately 18 received Ad26.COV2.S at low or high dose, single or two shots; about 5 received placebo; per-sample allocation not given. Day 63 after the first vaccine or placebo injection was the time point for sampling. Sequencing used immunoSEQ multiplex PCR; TCRdb keeps in-frame clones, though not all of them. The sample yields hundreds of thousands of clones, 80% to 90% seen once. This sequence joins TRBV4-1 and TRBJ1-5, with D unresolved. The sequenced sample was peripheral blood, obtained in a trial of Ad26.COV2.S vaccine versus placebo. The origin of this receptor is a person between 18 and 60 years old who received the Ad26.COV2.S COVID-19 vaccine or a placebo. As DNA, the CDR3 is TGCGCCAGCAGCCAGCTGTATGATAGCAATCAGCCCCAGCATTTT. Protein product: CASSQLYDSNQPQHF.